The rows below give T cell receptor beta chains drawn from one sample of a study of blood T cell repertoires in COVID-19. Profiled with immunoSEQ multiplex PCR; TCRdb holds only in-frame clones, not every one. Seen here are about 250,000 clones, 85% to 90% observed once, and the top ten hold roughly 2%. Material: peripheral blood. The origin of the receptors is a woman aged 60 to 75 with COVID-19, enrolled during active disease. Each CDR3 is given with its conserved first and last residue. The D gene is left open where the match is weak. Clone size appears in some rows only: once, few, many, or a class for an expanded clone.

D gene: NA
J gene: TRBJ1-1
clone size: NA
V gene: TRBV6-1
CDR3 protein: CASSEWAGVDTEAFF
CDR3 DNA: TGTGCCAGCAGTGAATGGGCAGGGGTGGACACTGAAGCTTTCTTT

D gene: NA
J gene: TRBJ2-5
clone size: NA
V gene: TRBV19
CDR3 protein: CASRHPIGAQYF
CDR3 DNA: TGTGCCAGCCGTCACCCCATAGGGGCCCAGTACTTC

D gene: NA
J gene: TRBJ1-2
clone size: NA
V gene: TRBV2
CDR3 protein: CASSGGGYGYTF
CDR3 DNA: TGTGCCAGCAGTGGCGGGGGCTATGGCTACACCTTC

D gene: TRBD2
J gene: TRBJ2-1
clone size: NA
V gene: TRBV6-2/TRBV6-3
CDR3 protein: CASSYRGGPSGADEQFF
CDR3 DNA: TGTGCCAGCAGTTACCGGGGGGGTCCTAGCGGGGCGGATGAGCAGTTCTTC

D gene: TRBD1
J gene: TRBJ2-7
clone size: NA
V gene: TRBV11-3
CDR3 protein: CASSPPGQGRYEQYF
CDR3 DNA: TGTGCCAGCAGCCCCCCGGGACAGGGCCGTTACGAGCAGTACTTC

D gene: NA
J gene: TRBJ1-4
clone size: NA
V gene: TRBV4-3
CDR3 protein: CASSQGRPRRSNEKLFF
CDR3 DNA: TGCGCCAGCAGCCAAGGGAGGCCCCGTAGGTCTAATGAAAAACTGTTTTTT

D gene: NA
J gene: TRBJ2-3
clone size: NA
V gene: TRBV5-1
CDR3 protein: CASSLSGTSTDTQYF
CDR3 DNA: TGCGCCAGCAGCTTGAGTGGGACTAGCACAGATACGCAGTATTTT

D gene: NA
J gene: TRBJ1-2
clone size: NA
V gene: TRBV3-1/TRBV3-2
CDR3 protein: CASSHFITGTPANYGYTF
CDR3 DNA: TGTGCCAGCAGCCACTTTATCACCGGGACACCCGCTAACTATGGCTACACCTTC

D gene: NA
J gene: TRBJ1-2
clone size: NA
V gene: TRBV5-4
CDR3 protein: CASSNGAGVTFNYGYTF
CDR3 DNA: TGTGCCAGCAGCAACGGCGCAGGGGTAACTTTTAACTATGGCTACACCTTC

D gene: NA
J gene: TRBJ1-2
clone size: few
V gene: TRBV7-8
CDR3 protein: CASSPNAGGYGYTF
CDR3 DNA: TGTGCCAGCAGCCCAAACGCGGGGGGCTATGGCTACACCTTC

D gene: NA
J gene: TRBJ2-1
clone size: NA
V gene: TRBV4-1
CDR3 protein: CASSPGTNSWNEQFF
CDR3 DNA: TGCGCCAGCAGTCCCGGGACAAACAGCTGGAATGAGCAGTTCTTC

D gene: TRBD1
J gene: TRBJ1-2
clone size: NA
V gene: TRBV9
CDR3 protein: CASSPRQGSNYGYTF
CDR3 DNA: TGTGCCAGCAGCCCCCGACAGGGTTCTAACTATGGCTACACCTTC